These 17 T cell receptor beta chains came from one sample sequenced in a study of tumor-infiltrating lymphocytes in primary liver carcinoma. For each extraction, RNA and DNA were obtained together from approximately 20-30 mg of unsorted bulk tissue. A constant-region primer primed TCR beta cDNA synthesis from around 500 ng of total RNA. Construction of TCR beta libraries relied on three successive nested multiplex PCR rounds employing slightly modified ARM-PCR. The first two PCR rounds used TRBV1-TRBV30 forward primers with a C-beta reverse primer, 10 cycles each. Via MiXCR, TCRdb re-called the multiplex PCR reads, giving one row per CDR3 protein. The sample lists roughly 57,000 distinct CDR3 sequences; about two thirds were seen once. Source material: liver tumor tissue from sampling region 2. Described subset: tumor region T2, inferior pole. The receptors come from a man aged 35-49 years with primary liver carcinoma and hepatitis B virus infection.

The chain couples TRBV11-1 to TRBJ2-7; D possibly corresponds to TRBD1 (5 bases). The length of the CDR3 is 14 residues. Per germline, CDR1 SGHAT and CDR2 FQDESV (reference sequence). Trimming removed 4 bases from V and 0 bases from J, with 10 bases in between. The DNA of the CDR3 is TGTGCCAGCAGCTCAGGGTTCAGCTCCTACGAGCAGTACTTC. Its protein product is CASSSGFSSYEQYF.

This clonotype was detected only a few times. The chain employs TRBV25-1 and TRBJ2-3; weak D call: TRBD2 (5 bases). This CDR3 comprises 14 residues. Germline assignment: CDR1 MGHDK and CDR2 SYGVNS. With 3 bases removed from V and 2 bases from J, the gap between germline ends came to 9 bases. CDR3 residues: CASSDTRYTDTQYF. The CDR3 coding sequence is TGTGCCAGCAGTGATACTAGATACACAGATACGCAGTATTTT.

The rearrangement uses TRBV12-3 or TRBV12-4 and TRBJ2-1; 8 nucleotides match TRBD2. The CDR3 runs 17 residues. Germline trimming cut 5 bases from V and 7 bases from J; bases unmatched to any gene: 16. CDR3 in DNA: TGTGCCAGCAGTCCACTAGCGGAAGGGCTTACGGGGAATGAGCAGTTCTTC. It yields the protein CASSPLAEGLTGNEQFF.

In the case of this clonotype: At one end, the junction sequence differs from germline, possibly due to a read error. The chain recombines TRBV11-2 with TRBJ1-6; D gene uncertain. Germline loops: CDR1 SGHAT, CDR2 FQNNGV. The CDR3 sequence is 15 residues long. This CDR3 reads CASAYDGDRNSLLHF. CDR3 bases: TGTGCCAGCGCCTACGACGGGGATCGCAATTCACTCCTCCACTTT.

The V gene is TRBV5-1, the J gene TRBJ2-7, with TRBD1 identical over 10 bases. CDR3 length: 19 amino acids. With V trimmed by 5 bases and J by 5 bases, 22 bases remained unmatched. CDR1 and CDR2 (germline): SGHRS, YFSETQ. The CDR3 here is CASRSQTGGAPVVSNEQYF. CDR3 nucleotide sequence: TGCGCCAGCAGATCCCAGACAGGGGGCGCCCCGGTGGTCTCTAACGAGCAGTACTTC. The whole variable domain, filled in from reference TRBV5-1 and TRBJ2-7, reads KAGVTQTPRYLIKTRGQQVTLSCSPISGHRSVSWYQQTPGQGLQFLFEYFSETQRNKGNFPGRFSGRQFSNSRSEMNVSTLELGDSALYLCASRSQTGGAPVVSNEQYFGPGTRLTVT.

The table lists this clonotype with a few counts. This chain joins TRBV25-1 and TRBJ2-4, with TRBD2 matching 7 bases. The germline V gene encodes CDR1 MGHDK and CDR2 SYGVNS. CDR3 length: 14 amino acids. The ends lost 3 bases at V and 1 base at J; junction bases unmatched: 0. CDR3 nucleotide sequence: TGTGCCAGCAGTGAGACTAGCGCCAAAAACATTCAGTACTTC. Translated: CASSETSAKNIQYF.

The chain links TRBV29-1 to TRBJ2-7; D perhaps matches TRBD1 (6 bases). The germline V and J ends were trimmed by 3 bases and 3 bases, with 15 bases remaining between them. This CDR3 has 14 residues. Germline CDR1 reads SQVTM; CDR2 reads ANQGSEA. CDR3 in DNA: TGCAGCGTTGAGGAACAGGGAAGGAACTACGAGCAGTACTTC. Its protein product is CSVEEQGRNYEQYF.

Concerning this clonotype: At one of its ends the junction is not consistent with the germline gene, which may arise from a read error. The rearrangement joins TRBV29-1 to TRBJ1-1, with a possible D match to TRBD1 (6 bases). Germline V gene sequence: CDR1 SQVTM, CDR2 ANQGSEA. This CDR3 comprises 13 residues. CDR3 bases: TGCGGCGTATCAGGACAGCAGAACACTGAAGCTTTCTTT. It translates to CGVSGQQNTEAFF.

The chain joins TRBV4-2 to TRBJ2-3; perhaps TRBD2 as D (5 bases). V lost 0 bases and J lost 13, with 14 bases in between. The V gene's germline CDR1 is LGHNA and CDR2 YNFKEQ. CDR3 length: 13 amino acids. CDR3 sequence: CASSQDQDSRKYF. In DNA form, the CDR3 reads TGTGCCAGCAGCCAAGATCAGGACTCGAGGAAGTATTTT.

As regards this clonotype: An end of the junction does not agree with germline; a read error may underlie this. This chain uses TRBV6-5 with TRBJ2-5; 7 nucleotides agree with TRBD1. This CDR3 spans 14 amino acids. Germline V CDR1 and CDR2: MNHEY, SVGAGI. CDR3 residues: CTSSQQGWEDTQYF. For the CDR3, the DNA is TGTACCAGCAGCCAACAGGGGTGGGAAGATACCCAGTACTTC.

In DNA form, the CDR3 reads TGCGCCAATAGCCGACAAAGCGGGGAAGATACGCAGTATTTT. Protein product: CANSRQSGEDTQYF. V usage is TRBV4-1 and J usage is TRBJ2-3; TRBD2 agrees at 7 bases. V lost 10 bases to trimming and J lost 5 bases; unmatched junction nucleotides: 12. Germline-derived CDR1 and CDR2 are MGHRA and YSYEKL. CDR3 length: 14 residues.

A word on this clonotype: Without the conserved terminal phenylalanine or tryptophan, this CDR3 likely stems from a read error. The chain links TRBV6-5 to TRBJ2-7; no clear D gene. CDR3 size: 13 residues. Looked up from germline, CDR1 is MNHEY and CDR2 is SVGAGI. Written as DNA, the CDR3 is TGCGCCAGCAGTTACGCCGCCTCCTACGAGCAGTACTCC. Its translation: CASSYAASYEQYS.

With regard to this clonotype: This may stem from a read error, because a much larger clone lies one nucleotide away. This chain uses TRBV4-3 with TRBJ2-2, with 10 bases fitting TRBD1. Germline CDR1 and CDR2: LGHNA and YSLEER. This CDR3 comprises 18 residues. CDR3 residues: CASSQYHWTGGYTVELFF. CDR3 DNA: TGCGCCAGCAGCCAATATCATTGGACAGGGGGGTACACCGTGGAGCTGTTTTTT.

A remark on this clonotype: Given a much more abundant clone one base away, this may be a read error. The chain recombines TRBV7-9 with TRBJ1-1; TRBD1 is a possible D gene (5 bases). The germline gives CDR1 SEHNR, CDR2 FQNEAQ (reference sequence). The length of the CDR3 is 13 residues. V was cut by 1 base and J by 9 bases, with 12 bases left in between. CDR3 protein: CASSLETVTQAFF. The CDR3 DNA reads as TGTGCCAGCAGCTTAGAGACAGTTACTCAAGCTTTCTTT.

In the case of this clonotype: This may stem from a read error, because a much larger clone lies one nucleotide away. V usage is TRBV7-9 and J usage is TRBJ2-5; a possible D gene is TRBD2 (5 bases). Germline V gene lookup returns CDR1 SEHNR and CDR2 FQNEAQ (reference sequence). V was clipped by 1 base and J by 5 bases, with 11 bases between them. This CDR3 contains 14 residues. In DNA form, the CDR3 reads TGTGCCAGCAGCTTAGAGGAGGACTGGGAGACCCAGTACTTC. Translating it yields CASSLEEDWETQYF.

Concerning this clonotype itself: The final CDR3 position lacks the conserved phenylalanine or tryptophan, pointing to a likely read error. V and J are TRBV12-3 or TRBV12-4 and TRBJ2-7; 11 bases are a match to TRBD1. CDR3 length equals 15 residues. CDR3 amino acids: CAGSLGQGANYEQYS. In DNA form, the CDR3 reads TGTGCCGGCAGTTTAGGACAGGGGGCCAACTACGAACAGTACTCC.

This clonotype was recorded many times. V is TRBV12-3 or TRBV12-4 and J is TRBJ2-3, with 7 bases that match TRBD2. The V gene end was trimmed by 3 bases and the J gene end by 4 bases; junction bases not matched to a gene: 4. This CDR3 is 14 amino acids long. DNA for the CDR3: TGTGCCAGCAGTTTGGGGGGGACTCCAGATACGCAGTATTTT. Protein sequence: CASSLGGTPDTQYF.